The clone carrying this T cell receptor beta chain has a handful of counts. The antigen remains unidentified. CDR1 is WSHSY and CDR2 is SAAADI in the germline V gene. The CDR3 has 15 residues. After removal of 6 bases from V and 7 bases from J, the junction contained 13 bases not matched to a gene. These data belong to a study of T cell repertoires in cytomegalovirus infection. Study at large: CMV infection plus the matching HLA type was flagged by public TCR beta signatures.

From the reads, TCRdb called clonotypes with MiXCR, one entry per CDR3 protein. The data hold about 770,000 distinct CDR3 sequences, with roughly 29% observed a single time. The TCR sequence derives from a human donor in good health (CMV status not recorded). Some clones in this sample may be carry-over from other donors' samples. The sequencing here drew on cultured CD8+ T cells from PBMCs, taken from culture after CMV antigen stimulation. The chain links TRBV10-2 to TRBJ1-2; 8 nucleotides agree with TRBD1. In DNA form, the CDR3 reads TGCGCCAGCAGCCTTTATCTGACAGGGGCCGGTGGCTACACCTTC. Translating it yields CASSLYLTGAGGYTF.